The 5 T cell receptor beta chains listed next were all sequenced from one sample in a study of blood T cell repertoires in COVID-19. The protocol was immunoSEQ multiplex PCR, while the TCRdb copy is restricted to in-frame clones and leaves out a portion. This sample has fewer than 300,000 clones; about 87% occur once, and the top ten carry roughly 6.3%. Source material: peripheral blood. Every receptor here comes from a woman between 50 and 59 years old with COVID-19, enrolled during active disease.

The chain carries TRBV4-2 and TRBJ2-2, with TRBD2 matching 9 bases. There are 13 residues in the CDR3. V shed 1 base and J 11 bases; nucleotides not matched to a gene: 2. Per germline, CDR1 LGHNA and CDR2 YNFKEQ. CDR3 protein: CASSQGLAGELFF. CDR3 DNA: TGTGCCAGCAGCCAAGGGCTAGCGGGAGAGCTGTTTTTT.

The chain has TRBV27 and TRBJ2-3, with D perhaps TRBD2 (5 bases). The ends were cut back, 6 bases at V and 0 bases at J, with 10 bases in the middle. From germline, CDR1 is MNHEY and CDR2 SMNVEV (reference sequence). There are 14 residues in the CDR3. CDR3 DNA: TGTGCCAGCAGGAAGGAGGCGAGCACAGATACGCAGTATTTT. It yields the protein CASRKEASTDTQYF.

The chain is built from TRBV5-6 and TRBJ2-5; 10 bases align to TRBD2. CDR1 is SGHDT, CDR2 YYEEEE, per germline. V was pared by 2 bases and J by 5 bases, with 9 bases of the junction left unmatched. This CDR3 region has 16 residues. CDR3 region: CASSLASGSHGETQYF. CDR3 bases: TGTGCCAGCAGCTTAGCTAGCGGGAGCCACGGGGAGACCCAGTACTTC.

The gene calls are TRBV18 and TRBJ2-1; 9 nucleotides line up with TRBD1. Unmatched junction bases numbered 11, after V lost 6 bases and J lost 8 bases. The CDR3 consists of 15 residues. CDR1 KGHSH and CDR2 LQKENI come from the germline V gene. CDR3 nucleotides: TGTGCCAGCTCTTACGACTGGACAGGGGTGTATGAGCAGTTCTTC. This codes for CASSYDWTGVYEQFF.

In this sample, this clone turned up once. The chain links TRBV7-9 to TRBJ1-4; D is unclear. Deletions cut 1 base from V and 0 bases from J, with 9 bases between. CDR1 is SEHNR and CDR2 is FQNEAQ in the germline V gene (reference sequence). The CDR3 totals 16 residues. The CDR3: CASSLGAGSTNEKLFF. DNA for the CDR3: TGTGCCAGCAGCTTAGGGGCCGGATCAACTAATGAAAAACTGTTTTTT.